A selection of T cell receptor beta chains follows, all from one sample in a study of T-cell reconstitution after alpha-beta-depleted transplantation in children. MiXCR was run by TCRdb on the PCR reads, yielding one entry per CDR3 protein. Here the sample spans more than 200,000 distinct CDR3 sequences, 9.7% being singletons. This specimen consisted of PBMCs from the stem cell graft donor, obtained from the stem cell graft. The receptors were gathered from a human donor who donated a stem cell graft to a child with SCID. CDR3s include the opening cysteine and the closing phenylalanine or tryptophan. A D gene is named only where the DNA matches it firmly. Clone sizes are given selectively: once, few, many, or a class where the clone is expanded.

j_gene: TRBJ2-5
d_gene: TRBD2
abundance: many
v_gene: TRBV29-1
CDR3nt: TGCAGCGTCCCTGGGACTAGCGGGGGGGCCCGCGGAGAGACCCAGTACTTC
CDR3aa: CSVPGTSGGARGETQYF

j_gene: TRBJ2-7
d_gene: .
abundance: many
v_gene: TRBV7-9
CDR3nt: TGTGCCAGCAGCTTAGCCCAGGGTTACGAGCAGTACTTC
CDR3aa: CASSLAQGYEQYF

j_gene: TRBJ2-1
d_gene: .
abundance: many
v_gene: TRBV18
CDR3nt: TGTGCCAGCTCACTCGGGACGTTCTCCTACAATGAGCAGTTCTTC
CDR3aa: CASSLGTFSYNEQFF

j_gene: TRBJ1-1
d_gene: .
abundance: many
v_gene: TRBV7-9
CDR3nt: TGTGCCAGCAGAACAGGGAGTGACACTGAAGCTTTCTTT
CDR3aa: CASRTGSDTEAFF

j_gene: TRBJ1-1
d_gene: .
abundance: many
v_gene: TRBV24-1
CDR3nt: TGTGCCACCAGTGATCCGACGGGGAACACTGAAGCTTTCTTT
CDR3aa: CATSDPTGNTEAFF

j_gene: TRBJ2-7
d_gene: .
abundance: many
v_gene: TRBV29-1
CDR3nt: TGCAGCGTTGAAGCAGGGTCCTACGAGCAGTACTTC
CDR3aa: CSVEAGSYEQYF

j_gene: TRBJ1-4
d_gene: .
abundance: many
v_gene: TRBV5-1
CDR3nt: TGCGCCAGCAGCAGTGGACTCACAACTAATGAAAAACTGTTTTTT
CDR3aa: CASSSGLTTNEKLFF

j_gene: TRBJ2-2
d_gene: TRBD1
abundance: many
v_gene: TRBV5-1
CDR3nt: TGCGCCAGCAGCTTTGGAGGGACAGGGAGGACCGGGGAGCTGTTTTTT
CDR3aa: CASSFGGTGRTGELFF

j_gene: TRBJ1-2
d_gene: .
abundance: many
v_gene: TRBV3-1
CDR3nt: TGTGCCAGCTCGACACCTAACTATGGCTACACCTTC
CDR3aa: CASSTPNYGYTF

j_gene: TRBJ1-1
d_gene: .
abundance: many
v_gene: TRBV5-1
CDR3nt: TGCGCCAGCAGCTTGGTTGCGGGATCGGGCACTGAAGCTTTCTTT
CDR3aa: CASSLVAGSGTEAFF

j_gene: TRBJ1-2
d_gene: .
abundance: .
v_gene: TRBV28
CDR3nt: TGTGCCAGCAGACAAACCCCCTTTGATGGCTACACCTTC
CDR3aa: CASRQTPFDGYTF

j_gene: TRBJ1-1
d_gene: .
abundance: many
v_gene: TRBV12-3/TRBV12-4
CDR3nt: TGTGCCAGCAGTTTAAAGGGGCCAAACACTGAAGCTTTCTTT
CDR3aa: CASSLKGPNTEAFF

j_gene: TRBJ2-3
d_gene: TRBD2
abundance: many
v_gene: TRBV20-1
CDR3nt: TGCAGTGCTAGAAGACCGGGGGGACTCACAGATACGCAGTATTTT
CDR3aa: CSARRPGGLTDTQYF

j_gene: TRBJ2-3
d_gene: .
abundance: many
v_gene: TRBV4-1
CDR3nt: TGCGCCAGCAGCCTACGGCGGGGCGGAGCTAGCACAGATACGCAGTATTTT
CDR3aa: CASSLRRGGASTDTQYF

j_gene: TRBJ2-3
d_gene: TRBD2
abundance: many
v_gene: TRBV28
CDR3nt: TGTGCCAGCAGTTCCACCCAACCACTAGCGGGGTCAACAGATACGCAGTATTTT
CDR3aa: CASSSTQPLAGSTDTQYF